The 11 T cell receptor beta chains given below trace back to one sample, sequenced in a study of blood T cell repertoires in COVID-19. Data came from immunoSEQ multiplex PCR; TCRdb stores just in-frame clones and leaves some out. Here the sample spans about 160,000 clones, roughly 88% being singletons. The sample consisted of PBMCs or T cells enriched from blood (not recorded which). The receptors derive from a woman in her fifties or sixties who had recovered from COVID-19.

The gene calls are TRBV11-2 and TRBJ1-3, with 11 bases fitting TRBD1. The length of the CDR3 is 15 residues. Germline V gene data show CDR1 as SGHAT and CDR2 as FQNNGV. The junction had 2 bases not matched to a gene; V was cut back by 4 bases and J by 3 bases. CDR3 residues: CASSSGQGVGNTIYF. CDR3 coding DNA: TGTGCCAGCAGCTCGGGACAGGGGGTTGGAAACACCATATATTTT.

The chain uses TRBV6-1 and TRBJ1-1; 9 bases match TRBD1. V lost 3 bases to trimming and J lost 4 bases; unmatched junction nucleotides: 6. Germline V gene data show CDR1 as MNHNS and CDR2 as SASEGT. The CDR3 length is 15 residues. The CDR3, as DNA: TGTGCCAGCAGTGATGGGGACAGGGCTAGCACTGAAGCTTTCTTT. This gives the protein CASSDGDRASTEAFF.

The CDR3 sequence: CASSSNTDTQYF. In DNA, the CDR3 is TGTGCCAGCAGCTCCAACACAGATACGCAGTATTTT. This sequence joins TRBV9 and TRBJ2-3; D unclear. This CDR3 spans 12 amino acids. Trimming removed 4 bases at V and 2 bases at J, with 5 bases between. Germline-derived CDR1 and CDR2 are SGDLS and YYNGEE.

The CDR3 reads CAWSWLGQGPYEQYF. CDR3 nucleotide sequence: TGTGCCTGGAGTTGGTTGGGACAGGGTCCTTACGAGCAGTACTTC. The gene calls are TRBV30 and TRBJ2-7, with 9 bases lining up with TRBD1. V lost 2 bases and J lost 4; bases outside the gene matches: 9. CDR1 is GTSNPN, CDR2 SVGIG, per germline (reference sequence). This CDR3 is 15 amino acids long.

The sample holds a few counts of this clone. The V and J genes are TRBV4-2 and TRBJ2-2; TRBD1 might be the D (6 bases). This CDR3 region has 17 residues. V gave up 0 bases and J gave up 3 bases, with 14 bases separating them. Germline values: CDR1 LGHNA, CDR2 YNFKEQ. The chain's CDR3 is CASSQEGAGTDTGELFF. The CDR3, as DNA: TGTGCCAGCAGCCAAGAGGGGGCAGGCACGGACACCGGGGAGCTGTTTTTT.

The chain combines TRBV11-1 with TRBJ2-2; 10 nucleotides agree with TRBD2. V gave up 2 bases and J gave up 6 bases; unmatched junction bases: 3. Looked up from germline, CDR1 is SGHAT and CDR2 is FQDESV (reference sequence). This CDR3 is built from 15 residues. CDR3 DNA: TGTGCCAGCAGCTTACAGCGGGGGGGCCCCGGGGAGCTGTTTTTT. It codes for CASSLQRGGPGELFF.

The chain couples TRBV6-2 or TRBV6-3 to TRBJ2-7; D is undetermined. Germline lookup yields CDR1 MNHEY and CDR2 SVGEGT. The CDR3 is 13 amino acids. V lost 5 bases to trimming and J lost 12 bases, with 20 bases between them. The CDR3 DNA sequence: TGTGCCAGCAGTCCCCCCGTGGGCAGGCCGCCGTACTTC. This encodes CASSPPVGRPPYF.

Concerning this clone: The same CDR3 arises from other DNA sequences in this sample as well. The chain links TRBV7-3 to TRBJ2-3; 8 nucleotides line up with TRBD2. The length of the CDR3 is 15 residues. Germline assignment: CDR1 SGHTA and CDR2 FQGTGA. Trimming at V came to 2 bases and at J to 0 bases, leaving 1 base not matched to a gene. The CDR3 DNA sequence: TGTGCCAGCAGCTTAGCGGGGGGAAGCACAGATACGCAGTATTTT. Encoded protein: CASSLAGGSTDTQYF. The entire variable domain, with the rest obtained from reference TRBV7-3 and TRBJ2-3, is as follows: GAGVSQTPSNKVTEKGKYVELRCDPISGHTALYWYRQSLGQGPEFLIYFQGTGAADDSGLPNDRFFAVRPEGSVSTLKIQRTERGDSAVYLCASSLAGGSTDTQYFGPGTRLTVL.

The chain couples TRBV4-3 to TRBJ2-2; no definite D call. The ends were cut back, 0 bases at V and 8 bases at J, with 7 bases in the middle. CDR1 is LGHNA and CDR2 is YSLEER in the germline V gene. CDR3 size: 13 residues. CDR3 region: CASSQDLQGELFF. Written as DNA, the CDR3 is TGCGCCAGCAGCCAAGATCTACAGGGGGAGCTGTTTTTT.

The rearrangement uses TRBV5-5 and TRBJ1-5, with a weak D call TRBD1 (5 bases). The CDR3 spans 15 residues. Germline V lookup: CDR1 SGHKS, CDR2 YYEKEE (reference sequence). With 5 bases removed from V and 0 bases from J, the gap between germline ends came to 12 bases. CDR3 sequence (DNA): TGTGCCAGCAGAGTTGGAGGGGCTAGCAATCAGCCCCAGCATTTT. Translation gives CASRVGGASNQPQHF.

The chain combines TRBV3-1 (or the pseudogene TRBV3-2) with TRBJ1-1; 7 bases are a match to TRBD1. Losses at the gene ends were 3 bases for V and 7 bases for J; bases not matched to a gene: 2. Germline V lookup: CDR1 LGHDT, CDR2 YNNKEL (reference sequence). The CDR3 is 12 residues long. The chain's CDR3 is CASSQDRFEAFF. In DNA form, the CDR3 reads TGTGCCAGCAGCCAGGACAGGTTTGAAGCTTTCTTT.